A selection of T cell receptor beta chains follows, all from one sample in a study of cytomegalovirus exposure and HLA in healthy donors. Assay used: immunoSEQ multiplex PCR; TCRdb lists only in-frame clones, some missing. The sample lists 210,000 or so clones, 75% to 85% occurring once. The sample was PBMCs. The receptors were gathered from a girl aged 10 to 17 in good health and CMV-seronegative. Both conserved end residues are part of each CDR3. D genes are given only for firm matches. Expanded clones are given a class, and other clones once, few, many or no size at all.

v_gene,j_gene,d_gene,abundance,CDR3aa,CDR3nt
TRBV19,TRBJ2-5,TRBD1,.,CASSIDRGFETQYF,TGTGCCAGTAGTATTGACAGGGGTTTTGAGACCCAGTACTTC
TRBV19,TRBJ2-2,TRBD2,.,CASSRGLAGGFLNTGELFF,TGTGCCAGTAGTCGCGGACTAGCGGGAGGGTTCCTGAACACCGGGGAGCTGTTTTTT
TRBV7-9,TRBJ1-2,.,once,CASINYEPGGADYGYTF,TGTGCCAGCATCAACTATGAGCCGGGGGGGGCTGACTATGGCTACACCTTC
TRBV14,TRBJ1-6,TRBD1,.,CASSLGTGVMSPLHF,TGTGCCAGCAGCCTCGGGACAGGGGTAATGTCACCCCTCCACTTT
TRBV28,TRBJ1-1,.,few,CASRRPGQNTEAFF,TGTGCCAGCAGACGGCCGGGTCAGAACACTGAAGCTTTCTTT
TRBV28,TRBJ1-5,TRBD1,.,CASSLDYGTGHQHF,TGTGCCAGCAGTTTGGACTACGGGACAGGGCACCAGCATTTT
TRBV20-1,TRBJ2-3,.,.,CSAGPTDTQYF,TGCAGTGCTGGGCCCACAGATACGCAGTATTTT
TRBV5-1,TRBJ2-1,TRBD1,.,CASSSRQGGYAEQFF,TGCGCCAGCAGCTCCAGACAGGGGGGGTACGCGGAGCAGTTCTTC
TRBV28,TRBJ2-1,.,once,CASSFTTDNEQFF,TGTGCCAGCAGTTTTACGACAGACAATGAGCAGTTCTTC
TRBV27,TRBJ1-1,.,once,CASSPIPYSEAFF,TGTGCCAGCAGCCCTATCCCTTACTCTGAAGCTTTCTTT
TRBV5-1,TRBJ2-3,.,.,CASSFDTPELGTQYF,TGCGCCAGCAGCTTCGACACCCCCGAACTCGGTACGCAGTATTTT
TRBV5-1,TRBJ1-4,.,few,CASSLNGIRGGEKLFF,TGCGCCAGCAGCTTGAATGGAATCAGGGGCGGAGAAAAACTGTTTTTT
TRBV6-1,TRBJ1-2,.,many,CASSQGQGNYGYTF,TGTGCCAGCAGTCAGGGGCAGGGGAACTATGGCTACACCTTC
TRBV5-4,TRBJ2-7,TRBD2,.,CASSKTSGSYEQYF,TGTGCCAGCAGCAAGACTAGCGGCTCCTACGAGCAGTACTTC
TRBV28,TRBJ2-1,TRBD1,.,CASSGLNRGYNEQFF,TGTGCCAGCAGCGGACTCAACAGGGGATACAATGAGCAGTTCTTC
TRBV5-6,TRBJ2-3,.,once,CASSLAPGPTDTQYF,TGTGCCAGCAGCTTGGCGCCAGGGCCCACAGATACGCAGTATTTT
TRBV6-5,TRBJ1-6,.,.,CASSEQIYNSPLHF,TGTGCCAGCAGTGAACAGATCTATAATTCACCCCTCCACTTT
TRBV5-6,TRBJ2-5,.,.,CASSYPYTGRETQYF,TGTGCCAGCAGCTACCCTTACACAGGGAGAGAGACCCAGTACTTC
TRBV28,TRBJ1-2,TRBD1,.,CASSRGQGFGGYTF,TGTGCCAGCAGTCGCGGACAGGGGTTCGGGGGCTACACCTTC
TRBV29-1,TRBJ2-1,TRBD2,.,CSVDPSGVNEQFF,TGCAGCGTTGATCCTAGCGGGGTGAACGAGCAGTTCTTC
TRBV6-4,TRBJ2-3,.,few,CASSDADSDTQYF,TGTGCCAGCAGTGACGCGGACTCAGATACGCAGTATTTT
TRBV18,TRBJ2-1,.,.,CASSSGSSKGEQFF,TGTGCCAGCTCATCAGGGTCGAGTAAAGGTGAGCAGTTCTTC
TRBV28,TRBJ2-7,.,.,CASSPRGEQYF,TGTGCCAGCAGTCCCCGGGGCGAGCAGTACTTC
TRBV15,TRBJ1-2,.,.,CATSRKGLQPYYGYTF,TGTGCCACCAGCAGAAAGGGACTGCAACCCTACTATGGCTACACCTTC
TRBV5-1,TRBJ1-1,.,.,CASSLDWDTQNTEAFF,TGCGCCAGCAGTCTCGATTGGGACACCCAGAACACTGAAGCTTTCTTT
TRBV28,TRBJ1-5,.,.,CASSSPRGPGGQPQHF,TGTGCCAGCAGTTCCCCTAGAGGACCGGGGGGTCAGCCCCAGCATTTT
TRBV7-3,TRBJ1-1,.,.,CASSLGQLNTEAFF,TGTGCCAGCAGCTTGGGGCAACTGAACACTGAAGCTTTCTTT
TRBV7-2,TRBJ2-7,.,.,CASSLPGSGQYF,TGTGCCAGCAGCTTACCTGGTTCGGGGCAGTACTTC
TRBV7-2,TRBJ2-1,.,.,CASSLFWAGAGNEQFF,TGTGCCAGCAGCTTATTTTGGGCGGGGGCGGGGAATGAGCAGTTCTTC
TRBV4-1,TRBJ2-7,TRBD1,.,CASSQSGTGVNEQYF,TGCGCCAGCAGCCAATCGGGGACAGGGGTCAACGAGCAGTACTTC
TRBV7-2,TRBJ2-1,TRBD1,.,CASSLSSAATGFYNEQFF,TGTGCCAGCAGCCTGAGCTCCGCGGCGACAGGGTTCTACAATGAGCAGTTCTTC
TRBV9,TRBJ1-2,.,.,CASSPTEFYGYTF,TGTGCCAGCAGTCCTACAGAATTCTATGGCTACACCTTC
TRBV29-1,TRBJ1-2,.,.,CSVEGAPGGYTF,TGCAGCGTTGAAGGGGCCCCAGGGGGCTACACCTTC
TRBV25-1,TRBJ2-1,TRBD2,few,CASSEPGLDYNEQFF,TGTGCCAGCAGTGAACCGGGACTAGATTACAATGAGCAGTTCTTC
TRBV2,TRBJ2-3,TRBD1,.,CARRTGLADTQYF,TGTGCCCGACGGACAGGGTTGGCAGATACGCAGTATTTT
TRBV19,TRBJ2-7,TRBD1,.,CASSIRQGRTYEQYF,TGTGCCAGTAGTATTAGACAGGGGCGAACCTACGAGCAGTACTTC
TRBV29-1,TRBJ1-1,.,.,CSVEGGYANTEAFF,TGCAGCGTTGAAGGGGGCTATGCGAACACTGAAGCTTTCTTT
TRBV25-1,TRBJ2-2,TRBD2,.,CASRGREGPTGELFF,TGTGCCAGCAGAGGCCGGGAGGGCCCCACCGGGGAGCTGTTTTTT
TRBV27,TRBJ1-1,.,once,CASTPRGFYTEAFF,TGTGCCAGCACCCCGAGGGGGTTCTACACTGAAGCTTTCTTT
TRBV29-1,TRBJ1-1,.,.,CSVEVAGTPNTEAFF,TGCAGCGTTGAAGTTGCAGGCACACCGAACACTGAAGCTTTCTTT
TRBV4-1,TRBJ2-7,.,.,CASSQGARVRGEQYF,TGCGCCAGCAGCCAGGGCGCCAGGGTTCGCGGCGAGCAGTACTTC